Presented here are 7 T cell receptor beta chains from one specimen sequenced in a study of control samples from healthy donors and cancer patients. Some clones are missing from TCRdb's copy, which holds only in-frame ones; the method was immunoSEQ multiplex PCR. This table holds tens of thousands of clones, approximately 93% found once. Sample: blood. The receptor source for this set is a woman between 25 and 40 years old in good health.

The chain links TRBV24-1 to TRBJ1-1; TRBD1 is a possible D gene (6 bases). Germline V lookup: CDR1 KGHDR, CDR2 SFDVKD. CDR3 length equals 17 residues. Trimming left V 1 base short and J 3 bases short, with 17 bases between. Written as DNA, the CDR3 is TGTGCCACCAGTGATTTTTCCAACAGGGATGAGGACACTGAAGCTTTCTTT. The encoded protein is CATSDFSNRDEDTEAFF.

The CDR3 bases are TGTGCCAGCAGCTTGGACGGGAGAGACTACAATGAGCAGTTCTTC. This codes for CASSLDGRDYNEQFF. The genes are TRBV5-4 and TRBJ2-1, with D possibly TRBD2 on 6 matching bases. CDR3 length: 15 amino acids. Germline-derived CDR1 and CDR2 are SGHNT and YYREEE (reference sequence). Trimming pared 0 bases from V and 3 bases from J, leaving 10 bases between.

This chain uses TRBV6-1 with TRBJ1-5; D call uncertain. The CDR3 loop spans 15 amino acids. Trimming cost V 2 bases and J 9 bases, with 17 bases left between them. The V gene's germline CDR1 is MNHNS and CDR2 SASEGT. The CDR3 DNA is TGTGCCAGCAGTGAAAGGACGGACCGGGTTCGGCCCCAGCATTTT. It is translated as CASSERTDRVRPQHF.

The gene calls are TRBV12-1 and TRBJ2-5; the table names TRBD2, a call not compared with the DNA. TRBV12-1 is classified as a pseudogene. This CDR3 comprises 15 residues. This CDR3 reads CASSSAGGWQETQYF. The CDR3 DNA is TGTGCCAGCAGCTCCGCGGGGGGGTGGCAAGAGACCCAGTACTTC.

This chain connects TRBV27 to TRBJ2-1; no reliable D call. Between the trimmed V and J ends, which lost 6 bases and 7 bases, there was a span of 19 bases. The CDR3 is made up of 15 amino acids. Germline lookup yields CDR1 MNHEY and CDR2 SMNVEV (reference sequence). CDR3 nucleotide sequence: TGTGCCAGCAGCTTAGGTCTCTTCCTTGGAAATGAGCAGTTCTTC. Its protein product is CASSLGLFLGNEQFF.

This chain links TRBV19 with TRBJ1-5; D gene unclear. Trimming shortened V by 4 bases and J by 1 base, and 14 bases separated the two germline ends. The CDR3 runs to 16 residues. Germline V gene lookup returns CDR1 LNHDA and CDR2 SQIVND (reference sequence). The CDR3 here is CASSTWGPLSNQPQHF. The CDR3 region has the DNA TGTGCCAGTAGTACTTGGGGTCCTCTGAGCAATCAGCCCCAGCATTTT.

CDR3 DNA: TGTGCCAGCATGAGGGCCTTGGAGAATGAGCAGTTCTTC. This codes for CASMRALENEQFF. The V call is TRBV2, the J call TRBJ2-1; D might be TRBD2 (5 bases). CDR1 SNHLY and CDR2 FYNNEI come from the germline V gene. The CDR3 has 13 residues. V shed 7 bases and J shed 7 bases, with 14 bases lying between them.